Presented here are 20 T cell receptor beta chains from one specimen sequenced in a study of PD-L1 blockade in urothelial cancer. Some clones are missing from TCRdb's copy, which holds only in-frame ones; the method was immunoSEQ multiplex PCR. In the table there are 70,000 or so clones, roughly 80% of which are singletons. The sample in question was PBMCs, obtained around atezolizumab (anti-PD-L1) treatment. Receptors originate from a man between 65 and 85 years old with urothelial cancer.

The J gene is TRBJ2-1, the V gene TRBV5-1, with D possibly TRBD2 on 6 matching bases. V was shortened by 1 base and J by 2 bases, with 10 bases between the two germline ends. The CDR3 is 15 residues long. Germline V CDR1 and CDR2: SGHRS, YFSETQ. In DNA, the CDR3 is TGCGCCAGCAGCTTGTCCGGGGGAACCTACAATGAGCAGTTCTTC. Translating gives CASSLSGGTYNEQFF.

The V gene is TRBV2, the J gene TRBJ2-3; 7 bases line up with TRBD2. The CDR3 is 16 residues long. Germline trimming cut 0 bases from V and 5 bases from J; bases unmatched to any gene: 8. CDR1 is SNHLY, CDR2 FYNNEI, per germline. CDR3 region: CASSEAGGGRGDTQYF. The CDR3 DNA sequence: TGTGCCAGCAGTGAAGCAGGCGGCGGGAGAGGAGATACGCAGTATTTT.

This clone has more than one count but fewer than ten. This chain uses TRBV5-8 with TRBJ1-4, with D perhaps matching TRBD1 (5 bases). The V gene's germline CDR1 is SGHTS and CDR2 YDEGEE. Trimming pared 5 bases from V and 0 bases from J, leaving 8 bases between. This CDR3 region has 14 residues. CDR3 in amino acids: CASRSGTTNEKLFF. The CDR3 DNA is TGTGCCAGCAGGTCAGGGACAACTAATGAAAAACTGTTTTTT.

The genes are TRBV2 and TRBJ2-4, with 9 nucleotides matching TRBD1. Germline V gene data show CDR1 as SNHLY and CDR2 as FYNNEI. The V gene end was trimmed by 7 bases and the J gene end by 4 bases; junction bases not matched to a gene: 11. The CDR3 sequence is 16 residues long. CDR3 bases: TGTGCCAGCAAAACCGGGACAGGGTTGCGAAAAAACATTCAGTACTTC. Its translation: CASKTGTGLRKNIQYF.

The rearrangement uses TRBV29-1 and TRBJ1-2; 7 nucleotides agree with TRBD1. This CDR3 spans 13 amino acids. Trimming cost V 5 bases and J 6 bases; bases outside gene matches: 9. Per the germline V gene, CDR1 is SQVTM and CDR2 is ANQGSEA. CDR3 protein: CSVYDRVYNGYTF. CDR3 in DNA: TGCAGCGTTTACGACAGGGTCTATAATGGCTACACCTTC.

The chain recombines TRBV7-8 with TRBJ2-3, with 11 bases that match TRBD2. The CDR3 spans 19 residues. CDR1 is SGHVS, CDR2 FQNEAQ, per germline. The ends lost 4 bases at V and 0 bases at J; junction bases unmatched: 12. Here the CDR3 reads CASSSQTRLAGWSTDTQYF. In nucleotides, the CDR3 is TGTGCCAGCAGCTCGCAAACCAGACTAGCGGGATGGAGCACAGATACGCAGTATTTT. Combining the CDR3 with reference TRBV7-8 and TRBJ2-3 gives the whole variable domain GAGVSQSPRYKVAKRGQDVALRCDPISGHVSLFWYQQALGQGPEFLTYFQNEAQLDKSGLPSDRFFAERPEGSVSTLKIQRTQQEDSAVYLCASSSQTRLAGWSTDTQYFGPGTRLTVL.

The chain has TRBV7-7 and TRBJ2-7; D ambiguous. This CDR3 comprises 13 residues. V gave up 0 bases and J gave up 4 bases, with 7 bases separating them. The V gene's germline CDR1 is SSHAT and CDR2 FNYEAQ (reference sequence). CDR3 in amino acids: CASSLARSYEQYF. CDR3 DNA: TGTGCCAGCAGCTTAGCGCGATCATACGAGCAGTACTTC.

This rearrangement joins TRBV4-1 to TRBJ2-2; D is possibly TRBD2 (6 bases). Trimming removed 1 base from V and 6 bases from J, with 15 bases in between. Per germline, CDR1 MGHRA and CDR2 YSYEKL. The CDR3 consists of 16 residues. The CDR3 loop is CASSQVGTSRAGELFF. As DNA, the CDR3 is TGCGCCAGCAGCCAAGTAGGGACTTCCAGGGCCGGGGAGCTGTTTTTT.

The genes are TRBV6-5 and TRBJ1-2, with a tentative D call TRBD1 (6 bases). The CDR3 loop spans 14 amino acids. Germline CDR1 reads MNHEY; CDR2 reads SVGAGI. The V gene lost 7 bases and the J gene lost 5 bases, with 17 bases spanning the gap. This CDR3 is CASTSADSPYGYTF. The CDR3 bases are TGTGCCAGCACCTCTGCGGACAGCCCTTATGGCTACACCTTC.

V gene TRBV29-1 combines with J gene TRBJ2-3; possibly TRBD1 for D (6 bases). Germline V gene data show CDR1 as SQVTM and CDR2 as ANQGSEA. V was cut by 3 bases and J by 3 bases, with 16 bases left in between. The CDR3 has 15 residues. The CDR3, as DNA: TGCAGCGTTGAGGACACAGGGACATGGACAGATACGCAGTATTTT. It specifies CSVEDTGTWTDTQYF.

The chain employs TRBV5-4 and TRBJ2-7, with 9 bases aligning to TRBD1. Germline V gives CDR1 SGHNT, CDR2 YYREEE (reference sequence). J was trimmed by 4 bases and V by 0 bases; bases with no gene match: 5. CDR3 size: 15 residues. In nucleotides, the CDR3 is TGTGCCAGCAGCTTGGTTGGGACAGGGTTATACGAGCAGTACTTC. This codes for CASSLVGTGLYEQYF. The entire variable domain, with the rest obtained from reference TRBV5-4 and TRBJ2-7, is as follows: ETGVTQSPTHLIKTRGQQVTLRCSSQSGHNTVSWYQQALGQGPQFIFQYYREEENGRGNFPPRFSGLQFPNYSSELNVNALELDDSALYLCASSLVGTGLYEQYFGPGTRLTVT.

The chain carries TRBV9 and TRBJ2-1; possible D gene TRBD2, 6 bases. The V gene's germline CDR1 is SGDLS and CDR2 YYNGEE. Between the trimmed V and J ends, which lost 1 base and 6 bases, there was a span of 14 bases. This CDR3 region has 15 residues. The CDR3 region has the DNA TGTGCCAGCAGCGTACAATCGGGACTTCTCAATGAGCAGTTCTTC. This sequence encodes CASSVQSGLLNEQFF.

This chain uses TRBV29-1 with TRBJ1-1; D unclear. Germline CDR1 reads SQVTM; CDR2 reads ANQGSEA. The CDR3 covers 9 residues. Trimming left V 5 bases short and J 11 bases short, with 9 bases between. CDR3 region: CSVSDTAFF. Here the CDR3 DNA reads TGCAGCGTTTCTGACACCGCTTTCTTT.

This clone was found once. The V gene is TRBV9, the J gene TRBJ1-5; 7 bases are a match to TRBD1. This CDR3 comprises 14 residues. The V gene end was trimmed by 4 bases and the J gene end by 2 bases; junction bases not matched to a gene: 3. From germline, CDR1 is SGDLS and CDR2 YYNGEE. The CDR3 spells CASSRQGGNQPQHF. The CDR3 DNA is TGTGCCAGCAGCAGACAGGGAGGCAATCAGCCCCAGCATTTT. Looking up the rest from reference TRBV9 and TRBJ1-5 gives the full variable domain: DSGVTQTPKHLITATGQRVTLRCSPRSGDLSVYWYQQSLDQGLQFLIQYYNGEERAKGNILERFSAQQFPDLHSELNLSSLELGDSALYFCASSRQGGNQPQHFGDGTRLSIL.

This CDR3 is CASRSGGGELFF. In DNA, the CDR3 is TGTGCCAGCAGATCTGGAGGCGGGGAGCTGTTTTTT. The chain has TRBV28 and TRBJ2-2, with D possibly being TRBD2 (5 bases). Germline V gene lookup returns CDR1 MDHEN and CDR2 SYDVKM. This CDR3 is 12 amino acids long. V dropped 6 bases and J dropped 7 bases, with 9 bases sitting between them. Full variable domain (missing parts from reference TRBV28 and TRBJ2-2): DVKVTQSSRYLVKRTGEKVFLECVQDMDHENMFWYRQDPGLGLRLIYFSYDVKMKEKGDIPEGYSVSREKKERFSLILESASTNQTSMYLCASRSGGGELFFGEGSRLTVL.

The chain couples TRBV7-2 to TRBJ1-4; D uncertain. The CDR3 extends over 13 amino acids. The germline gives CDR1 SGHTA, CDR2 FQGNSA. Trimming pared 1 base from V and 8 bases from J, leaving 8 bases between. The CDR3 region is CASSLVRAEKLFF. The CDR3 DNA is TGTGCCAGCAGCTTAGTGCGGGCAGAAAAACTGTTTTTT. Together with reference TRBV7-2 and TRBJ1-4, the CDR3 gives the full variable domain: GAGVSQSPSNKVTEKGKDVELRCDPISGHTALYWYRQSLGQGLEFLIYFQGNSAPDKSGLPSDRFSAERTGGSVSTLTIQRTQQEDSAVYLCASSLVRAEKLFFGSGTQLSVL.

This sequence joins TRBV27 and TRBJ2-1; D perhaps matches TRBD1 (5 bases). The CDR3 contains 12 residues. The germline V gene has CDR1 MNHEY and CDR2 SMNVEV (reference sequence). Trimming cost V 3 bases and J 8 bases, with 8 bases left between them. This chain's CDR3 is CASSFQGYEQFF. DNA of the CDR3: TGTGCCAGCAGTTTCCAGGGTTATGAGCAGTTCTTC.

This clone is a singleton in its sample. The chain is built from TRBV5-5 and TRBJ1-5; 7 bases match TRBD1. V was clipped by 3 bases and J by 4 bases; unmatched bases: 7. In germline, CDR1 is SGHKS, CDR2 YYEKEE (reference sequence). This CDR3 region has 15 residues. In nucleotides, the CDR3 is TGTGCCAGCAGCTCAACGACAGGGATTAATCAGCCCCAGCATTTT. Amino acids: CASSSTTGINQPQHF. The full variable domain, in which reference TRBV5-5 and TRBJ1-5 provide the parts outside the CDR3, is DAGVTQSPTHLIKTRGQQVTLRCSPISGHKSVSWYQQVLGQGPQFIFQYYEKEERGRGNFPDRFSARQFPNYSSELNVNALLLGDSALYLCASSSTTGINQPQHFGDGTRLSIL.

This chain uses TRBV6-5 with TRBJ2-7; tentative D call: TRBD1 (6 bases). Trimming stripped 6 bases from V and 6 bases from J, with 15 bases between. This CDR3 contains 13 residues. Germline CDR1 reads MNHEY; CDR2 reads SVGAGI. The DNA of the CDR3 is TGTGCCAGCAGCTCGGGTAGGGGGAGCGAGCAGTACTTC. It yields the protein CASSSGRGSEQYF.

V gene TRBV29-1 combines with J gene TRBJ2-1; 11 nucleotides align to TRBD2. Trimming removed 3 bases from V and 7 bases from J; junction bases left unmatched: 8. CDR3 length: 15 amino acids. Germline CDR1 reads SQVTM; CDR2 reads ANQGSEA. CDR3 in DNA: TGCAGCGTTGAGTGGGCTAGCGGGAGGCGGAATGAGCAGTTCTTC. It encodes CSVEWASGRRNEQFF.